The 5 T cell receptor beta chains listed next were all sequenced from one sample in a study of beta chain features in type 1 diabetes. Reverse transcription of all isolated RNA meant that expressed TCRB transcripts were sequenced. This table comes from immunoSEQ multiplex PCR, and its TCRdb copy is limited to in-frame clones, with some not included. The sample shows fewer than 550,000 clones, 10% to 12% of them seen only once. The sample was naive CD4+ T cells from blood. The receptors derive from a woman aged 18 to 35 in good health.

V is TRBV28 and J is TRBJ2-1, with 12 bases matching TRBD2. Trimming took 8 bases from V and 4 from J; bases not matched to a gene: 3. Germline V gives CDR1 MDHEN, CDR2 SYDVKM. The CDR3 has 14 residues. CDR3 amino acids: CASETSGGYNEQFF. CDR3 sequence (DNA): TGTGCCAGCGAGACTAGCGGGGGTTACAATGAGCAGTTCTTC.

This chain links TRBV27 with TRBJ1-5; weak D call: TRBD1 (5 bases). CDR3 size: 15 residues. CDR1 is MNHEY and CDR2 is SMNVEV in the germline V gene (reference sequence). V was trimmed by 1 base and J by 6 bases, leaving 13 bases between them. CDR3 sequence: CASSLFGQGSQPQHF. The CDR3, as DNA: TGTGCCAGCAGTTTATTCGGGCAGGGCTCTCAGCCCCAGCATTTT.

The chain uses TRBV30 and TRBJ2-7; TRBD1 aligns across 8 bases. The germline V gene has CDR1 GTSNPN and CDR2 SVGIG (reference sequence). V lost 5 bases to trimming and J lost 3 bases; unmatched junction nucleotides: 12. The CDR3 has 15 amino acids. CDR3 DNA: TGTGCCTGGGAGACAGAGAGGACAGGGCGCTACGAGCAGTACTTC. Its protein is CAWETERTGRYEQYF.

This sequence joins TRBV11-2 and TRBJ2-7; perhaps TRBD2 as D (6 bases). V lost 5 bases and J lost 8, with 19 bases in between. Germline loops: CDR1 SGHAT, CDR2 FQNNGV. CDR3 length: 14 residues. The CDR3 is CASSQPKRAAKQYF. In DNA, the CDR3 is TGTGCCAGCAGCCAACCTAAGCGGGCGGCAAAGCAGTACTTC.

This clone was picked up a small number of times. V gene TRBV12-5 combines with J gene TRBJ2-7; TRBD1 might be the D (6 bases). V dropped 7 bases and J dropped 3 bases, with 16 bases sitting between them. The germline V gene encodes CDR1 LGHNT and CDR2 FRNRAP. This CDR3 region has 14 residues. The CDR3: CASATFGQNYEQYF. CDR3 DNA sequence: TGTGCTAGTGCCACCTTCGGACAGAACTACGAGCAGTACTTC.